The source of this T cell receptor (beta chain) is a study of T cell responses to AZD1222 COVID-19 vaccine. Broader study findings: Vaccine-associated CD4 TCRs spanned spike, dominant at 160-218 and 743-854. Seropositive at baseline were only a handful of AZD1222 recipients.

CDR1 SSHAT and CDR2 FNYEAQ come from the germline V gene (reference sequence). This CDR3 region has 13 residues. Sequencing was performed with immunoSEQ multiplex PCR; in TCRdb, only in-frame clones are kept and a portion is missing. The data show fewer than 200,000 clones, roughly nine tenths seen once. Remarks on this clone: The target antigen is unknown. The junction differs from germline at one of its ends, possibly a read error.

The V call is TRBV7-7, the J call TRBJ2-5, with D perhaps TRBD2 (5 bases). This clonotype was obtained from an adult in good health. The specimen was peripheral blood, collected on day 0 of AZD1222 vaccination. DNA of the CDR3: TGTGCTAGCAGTGTAGCGAGGCAAGAGACCCAGTACTTC. As protein: CASSVARQETQYF.